This T cell receptor (beta chain) was identified during a study of OX40 agonist ivuxolimab in advanced cancers. Regarding the research as a whole: The costimulatory receptor OX40 (CD134) was targeted by ivuxolimab, a fully human IgG2 agonistic monoclonal antibody. Intravenous ivuxolimab was administered to patients every 2 weeks at six dose levels: 0.01, 0.1, 0.3, 1.5, 3 and 10 mg/kg. Of the 52 patients in dose escalation, about 20 had hepatocellular carcinoma, roughly 15 had melanoma, 9 had renal cell carcinoma and 9 had head and neck cancer. In the dose-escalation cohort, 82.7% of patients were male, and the mean age was roughly 60 years, with a range of about 23 to 80. Prior anti-PD-1, anti-PD-L1 or anti-CTLA-4 therapy was permitted, and checkpoint inhibitors had been received by roughly two fifths of dose-escalation patients. Three dose-escalation patients achieved partial responses, one with hepatocellular carcinoma and two with cutaneous melanoma. Peripheral TCRbeta sequencing was intended to test whether TCR sequence diversity was altered and clonal T-cell expansion was caused by ivuxolimab. The paper reports the monotherapy dose-escalation portion (N of about 52 patients) of the phase I ivuxolimab trial. Paper-wide results and their limitations: At doses of 0.1 to 3.0 mg/kg, clonal expansion of both CD4+ and CD8+ T cells in blood was seen between baseline and week 6. Low levels of normalized T-cell clonal expansion were also seen in some patients who did not respond. The antigen specificity of the peripheral T cells that underwent clonal expansion was not determined. Partial responders in the 0.1-3.0 mg/kg groups had among the lowest normalized peripheral clonal expansion, especially among CD8+ T cells. After ivuxolimab, CD8+ T cells had more expanded clones than CD4+ T cells on average.

Genomic DNA was extracted from sorted cells for sequencing of the TCRbeta CDR3 region. The immunoSEQ Assay was used to sequence the TCRbeta CDR3 regions. TCRdb re-hosts the immuneACCESS table, in-frame sequences only. Its copies lack some clones; in the studies checked, an unresolved V gene accounts for under half of them, and the cause for the rest is not known. The sample table shows almost 90,000 clones, and approximately 90% are seen once. The ten largest clones take up around 1.6% of the sample. The trial excluded patients who had a history of autoimmune disease or who were on systemic immunosuppression. Peripheral blood for TCR sequencing was collected from all dose cohorts at baseline, on cycle 4 day 1, and on cycle 7 day 1. The samples were taken from a phase I, first-in-human, multicenter, open-label dose-escalation trial of ivuxolimab. Adults with locally advanced or metastatic head and neck squamous cell, hepatocellular, melanoma or renal cell carcinoma were enrolled in the trial. Before TCR sequencing, CD4+ T cells and CD8+ T cells were sorted from peripheral blood as separate populations.

A remark on this clone: What this receptor recognizes is not known. No base quality information exists; no much larger clone differs at one position.

Spanning cysteine to phenylalanine, the CDR3 consists of 11 amino acids. The retained sequence is limited to the CDR3, 33 bases, with the frame set at the first base. CDR1 and CDR2 are read off the germline V gene as MNHEY and SVGAGI. V and J are truncated by 3 bases and 7 bases respectively, leaving an intervening sequence of 3 bases. The rearrangement joined TRBV6-5 to TRBJ2-2; no confident D gene assignment can be made. The receptor's source is an adult with an advanced solid tumor such as melanoma, head and neck, liver or kidney cancer. Sequencing used CD4+ or CD8+ T cells sorted from blood, obtained in a trial of the OX40 agonist ivuxolimab. The CDR3 reads CASSYIGELFF. The bases read TGTGCCAGCAGTTATATCGGGGAGCTGTTTTTT.